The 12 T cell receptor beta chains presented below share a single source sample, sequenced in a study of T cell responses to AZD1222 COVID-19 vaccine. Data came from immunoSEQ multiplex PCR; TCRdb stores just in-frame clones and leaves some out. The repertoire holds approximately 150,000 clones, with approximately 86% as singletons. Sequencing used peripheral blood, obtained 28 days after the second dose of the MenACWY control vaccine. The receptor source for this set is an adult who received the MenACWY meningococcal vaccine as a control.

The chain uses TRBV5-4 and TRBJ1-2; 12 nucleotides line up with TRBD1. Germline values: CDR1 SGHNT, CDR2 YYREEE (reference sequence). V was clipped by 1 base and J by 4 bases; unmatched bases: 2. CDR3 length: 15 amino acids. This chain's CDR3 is CASSLRDRGPYGYTF. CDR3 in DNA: TGTGCCAGCAGCTTGCGGGACAGGGGGCCCTATGGCTACACCTTC.

This chain's CDR3 is CASSPRDRDNSPLHF. CDR3 in DNA: TGTGCCAGCAGTCCCCGCGACAGGGACAATTCACCCCTCCACTTT. The V and J genes are TRBV6-2 or TRBV6-3 and TRBJ1-6; 7 nucleotides line up with TRBD1. V lost 5 bases and J lost 7; bases outside the gene matches: 8. The CDR3 covers 15 residues. Germline assignment: CDR1 MNHEY and CDR2 SVGEGT.

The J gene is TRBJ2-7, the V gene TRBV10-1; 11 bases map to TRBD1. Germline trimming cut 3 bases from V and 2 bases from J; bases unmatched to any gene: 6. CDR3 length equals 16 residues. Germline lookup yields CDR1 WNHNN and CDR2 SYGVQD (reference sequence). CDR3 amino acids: CASSDRDRGMPYEQYF. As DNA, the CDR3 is TGCGCCAGCAGTGACCGGGACAGGGGGATGCCCTACGAGCAGTACTTC.

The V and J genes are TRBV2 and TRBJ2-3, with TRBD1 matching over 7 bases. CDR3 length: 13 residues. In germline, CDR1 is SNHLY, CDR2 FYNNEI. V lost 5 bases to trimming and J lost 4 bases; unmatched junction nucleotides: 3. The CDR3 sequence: CASSYRGSDTQYF. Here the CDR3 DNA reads TGTGCCAGCAGTTACAGGGGTTCAGATACGCAGTATTTT.

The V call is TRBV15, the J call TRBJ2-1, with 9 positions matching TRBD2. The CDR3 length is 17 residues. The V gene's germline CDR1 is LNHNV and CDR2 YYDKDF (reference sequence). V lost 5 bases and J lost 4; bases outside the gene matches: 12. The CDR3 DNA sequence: TGTGCCACCAGCCCCGGCGGGAGGGCGTGGGGATACAATGAGCAGTTCTTC. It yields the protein CATSPGGRAWGYNEQFF.

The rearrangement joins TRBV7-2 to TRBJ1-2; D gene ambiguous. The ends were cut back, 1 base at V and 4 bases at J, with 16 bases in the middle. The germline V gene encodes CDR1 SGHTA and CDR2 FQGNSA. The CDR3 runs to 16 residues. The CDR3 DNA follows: TGTGCCAGCAGCTTAGGAGGCCCCCGTCGTGGCTATGGCTACACCTTC. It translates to CASSLGGPRRGYGYTF.

CDR3 residues: CASSYRVNQPQHF. The CDR3 DNA reads as TGTGCCAGCAGTTACAGGGTAAATCAGCCCCAGCATTTT. This rearrangement joins TRBV6-2 or TRBV6-3 to TRBJ1-5; no clear D. This CDR3 has 13 residues. The germline gives CDR1 MNHEY, CDR2 SVGEGT. V was cut by 2 bases and J by 4 bases, with 6 bases left in between.

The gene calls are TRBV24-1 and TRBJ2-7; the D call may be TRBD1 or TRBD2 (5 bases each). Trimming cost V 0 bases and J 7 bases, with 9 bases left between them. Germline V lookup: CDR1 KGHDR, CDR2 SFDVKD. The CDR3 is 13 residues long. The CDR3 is CATSDLRGGEQYF. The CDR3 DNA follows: TGTGCCACCAGTGATTTGCGGGGCGGGGAGCAGTACTTC.

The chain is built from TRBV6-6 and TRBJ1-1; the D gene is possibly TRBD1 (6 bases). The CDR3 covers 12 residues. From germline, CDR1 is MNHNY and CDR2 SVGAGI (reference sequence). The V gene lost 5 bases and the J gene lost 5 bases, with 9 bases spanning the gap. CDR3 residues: CASSKGGTEAFF. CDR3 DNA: TGTGCCAGCAGTAAGGGGGGTACTGAAGCTTTCTTT.

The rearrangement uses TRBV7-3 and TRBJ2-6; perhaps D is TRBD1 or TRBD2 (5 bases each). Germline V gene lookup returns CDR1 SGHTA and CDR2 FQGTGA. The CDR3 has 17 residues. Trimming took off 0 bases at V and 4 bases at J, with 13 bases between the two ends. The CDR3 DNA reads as TGTGCCAGCAGCTTAACAGTGGGGGAACCCGGGGCCAACGTCCTGACTTTC. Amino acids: CASSLTVGEPGANVLTF.

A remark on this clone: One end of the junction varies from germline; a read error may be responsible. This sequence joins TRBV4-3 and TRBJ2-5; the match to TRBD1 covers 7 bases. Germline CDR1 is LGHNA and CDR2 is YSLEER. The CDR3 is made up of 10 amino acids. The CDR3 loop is CASSYRTGNF. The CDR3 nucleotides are TGCGCCAGCAGCTACCGGACAGGAAACTTC.

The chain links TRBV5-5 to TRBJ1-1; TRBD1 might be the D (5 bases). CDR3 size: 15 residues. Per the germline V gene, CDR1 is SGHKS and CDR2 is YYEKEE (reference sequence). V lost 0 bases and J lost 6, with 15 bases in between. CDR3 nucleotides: TGTGCCAGCAGCTTGGTCCCCAGAGGGGTGGCTGAAGCTTTCTTT. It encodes CASSLVPRGVAEAFF.